This entry is about one TCR beta chain. The CDR3 length is 15 residues. Germline loops: CDR1 LNHDA, CDR2 SQIVND (reference sequence). V was clipped by 5 bases and J by 11 bases; unmatched bases: 13. The sample comes from a study of blood T cell repertoires in COVID-19. Across the whole study: Specimens from acute and convalescent COVID-19 originated in the United States, Italy and Spain. Sources were T cells, B-cell-depleted T cells, or PBMCs; the material itself was cDNA or gDNA.

Per the study methods: Researchers report that nucleated cell counts were estimated from reference gene primer amplification. The method was immunoSEQ multiplex PCR; TCRdb's version includes in-frame clones alone and lacks a portion of them. D and trimming come from the DNA, and the V and J calls and clone size come from that table. The sample records around 76,000 clones, 75% to 85% being singletons. This receptor was identified in a man aged 25-40 years with COVID-19, enrolled during active disease. J is TRBJ1-5 and V is TRBV19; 9 positions match TRBD1. The sample consisted of peripheral blood. CDR3 nucleotides: TGTGCCAGTAGTGCCGGACAGGGGAGGGACGAGGCCCAGCATTTT. It encodes CASSAGQGRDEAQHF.